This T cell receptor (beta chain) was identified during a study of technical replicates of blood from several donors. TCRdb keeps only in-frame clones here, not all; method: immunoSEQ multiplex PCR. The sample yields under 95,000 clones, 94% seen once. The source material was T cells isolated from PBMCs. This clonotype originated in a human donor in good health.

The CDR3 coding sequence is TGTGCCAGCAGTGATAGGACTAGCGGGCTCTACGAGCAGTACTTC. It encodes CASSDRTSGLYEQYF. This rearrangement joins TRBV6-1 to TRBJ2-7; 11 nucleotides match TRBD2. Germline-derived CDR1 and CDR2 are MNHNS and SASEGT. The CDR3 runs to 15 residues. The ends lost 3 bases at V and 3 bases at J; junction bases unmatched: 4.